The 26 T cell receptor beta chains reported below all come from one sample, sequenced in a study of identical twins. TCRdb called the 5' RACE reads again in MiXCR, with one record for every CDR3 protein. The table lists 1.5 million to 2 million distinct CDR3 sequences, about 31% of them singletons, with around 0.3% in the top ten. Sequences were obtained from cord blood. These receptors were obtained from a newborn girl in good health.

The CDR3 sequence is CASAFYGTAAGRFHEQYF. The CDR3 DNA is TGTGCCAGCGCATTTTATGGGACAGCCGCGGGTCGGTTCCACGAGCAGTACTTC. The J gene is TRBJ2-7, the V gene TRBV6-1, with 7 positions matching TRBD1. The CDR3 spans 18 residues. CDR1 and CDR2 (germline): MNHNS, SASEGT. J lost 5 bases, V lost 8 bases, and 24 bases had no gene match.

This clonotype was seen more than once but under ten times. This sequence joins TRBV4-2 and TRBJ2-7; unclear D gene. CDR1 is LGHNA, CDR2 YNFKEQ, per germline. This CDR3 spans 11 amino acids. Trimming pared 5 bases from V and 6 bases from J, leaving 8 bases between. CDR3 nucleotide sequence: TGTGCCAGCAGCTCATCTTCCGAGCAGTACTTC. The encoded protein is CASSSSSEQYF.

The CDR3 nucleotides are TGTGCCAGCAGTCCCTACCCGGACGGAGCATCCTACGAGCAGTACTTC. It codes for CASSPYPDGASYEQYF. The V and J genes are TRBV6-5 and TRBJ2-7, with unresolved D. Per the germline V gene, CDR1 is MNHEY and CDR2 is SVGAGI. This CDR3 is 16 amino acids long. The V and J ends lost 5 bases and 1 base respectively, with 18 bases between them.

The chain uses TRBV12-3 or TRBV12-4 and TRBJ2-7; 9 bases align to TRBD2. The CDR3 runs 15 residues. V was clipped by 4 bases and J by 7 bases; unmatched bases: 11. The CDR3 spells CASSSRGSGGNEQYF. The DNA of the CDR3 is TGTGCCAGCAGTTCCCGGGGTAGCGGGGGTAATGAGCAGTACTTC.

V and J are TRBV25-1 and TRBJ1-2; D gene uncertain. Between the trimmed V and J ends, which lost 5 bases and 4 bases, there was a span of 14 bases. CDR1 MGHDK and CDR2 SYGVNS come from the germline V gene. The CDR3 runs to 14 residues. The CDR3 coding sequence is TGTGCCAGCAGTATCCGGGATTGGGGCTATGGCTACACCTTC. It yields the protein CASSIRDWGYGYTF.

V usage is TRBV28 and J usage is TRBJ2-7, with D perhaps TRBD1 (6 bases). The CDR3 totals 12 residues. Trimming pared 6 bases from V and 6 bases from J, leaving 12 bases between. Germline CDR1 reads MDHEN; CDR2 reads SYDVKM. The CDR3 DNA reads as TGTGCCAGCAGCCGCAGGGGAATCGAGCAGTACTTC. Its translation is CASSRRGIEQYF. Full variable domain (outside the CDR3, taken from reference TRBV28 and TRBJ2-7): DVKVTQSSRYLVKRTGEKVFLECVQDMDHENMFWYRQDPGLGLRLIYFSYDVKMKEKGDIPEGYSVSREKKERFSLILESASTNQTSMYLCASSRRGIEQYFGPGTRLTVT.

This clonotype turned up a few times. One junction end disagrees with the germline gene, perhaps due to a read error. J is TRBJ2-3 and V is TRBV9; 15 positions match TRBD2. The germline V gene encodes CDR1 SGDLS and CDR2 YYNGEE. This CDR3 is built from 17 residues. CDR3 nucleotide sequence: TGTGCCAGCAGCAACGGACTAGCGGGGGGGCGGACAGATATGCAGTATTTT. Its protein product is CASSNGLAGGRTDMQYF.

V is TRBV27 and J is TRBJ2-3; TRBD2 agrees at 12 bases. Trimming took 2 bases from V and 1 from J; bases not matched to a gene: 7. The CDR3 spans 18 residues. From germline, CDR1 is MNHEY and CDR2 SMNVEV (reference sequence). In DNA, the CDR3 is TGTGCCAGCAGTTTAAAGGCTAGCGGGAGGGTAGGCACAGATACGCAGTATTTT. Translation gives CASSLKASGRVGTDTQYF.

The table lists this clonotype with a few counts. The V and J genes are TRBV12-3 or TRBV12-4 and TRBJ1-1; maybe TRBD1 (5 bases). V lost 4 bases, J lost 7 bases, and 16 bases lay in between. The CDR3 is made up of 14 amino acids. Here the CDR3 reads CASSSGQGRGEAFF. The CDR3 DNA reads as TGTGCCAGCAGTTCGGGTCAGGGTCGGGGTGAAGCTTTCTTT.

The chain recombines TRBV5-1 with TRBJ1-1; D might be TRBD1 (5 bases). Trimming took 4 bases from V and 1 from J, leaving 17 bases between them. Germline V gene data show CDR1 as SGHRS and CDR2 as YFSETQ. The CDR3 runs to 16 residues. CDR3 region: CASSRLGGHQNTEAFF. CDR3 nucleotides: TGCGCCAGCAGCCGATTGGGTGGACACCAGAACACTGAAGCTTTCTTT.

This clonotype was recorded a few times. The V call is TRBV19, the J call TRBJ2-5; 7 nucleotides match TRBD1. Looked up from germline, CDR1 is LNHDA and CDR2 is SQIVND (reference sequence). V was pared by 4 bases and J by 1 base, with 3 bases of the junction left unmatched. There are 14 residues in the CDR3. CDR3 nucleotides: TGTGCCAGTAGTAGGAGGACAGGCCAAGAGACCCAGTACTTC. This encodes CASSRRTGQETQYF.

There are a few counts of this clonotype. This chain joins TRBV4-1 and TRBJ1-2; D unclear. CDR3 length: 18 residues. CDR1 is MGHRA, CDR2 YSYEKL, per germline. Trimming took 0 bases from V and 5 from J, leaving 22 bases between them. CDR3 loop: CASSQDQRWQFARYGYTF. Written as DNA, the CDR3 is TGCGCCAGCAGCCAAGATCAACGGTGGCAGTTCGCCAGATATGGCTACACCTTC.

This clonotype showed up just a few times. The rearrangement joins TRBV20-1 to TRBJ2-5; TRBD2 matches at 12 bases. Germline-derived CDR1 and CDR2 are DFQATT and SNEGSKA (reference sequence). This CDR3 has 16 amino acids. The J segment lost 5 bases and the V segment lost 1 base, leaving 8 bases of the junction unmatched. As DNA, the CDR3 is TGCAGTGCTAGAGGATCTAGCGGGGGGGCGTGGGAGACCCAGTACTTC. It is translated as CSARGSSGGAWETQYF.

This chain connects TRBV21-1 to TRBJ2-1; TRBD2, the table's D call, lacks a check against the DNA. TRBV21-1 is deemed a pseudogene. This CDR3 contains 17 residues. The CDR3: CASSKEKRESSYNEQFF. The DNA of the CDR3 is TGTGCCAGCAGCAAAGAGAAGCGGGAGAGCTCCTACAATGAGCAGTTCTTC.

This clonotype has more than one count but fewer than ten. The chain is built from TRBV5-1 and TRBJ2-7; D remains unclear. CDR1 and CDR2 (germline): SGHRS, YFSETQ. Trimming took off 6 bases at V and 0 bases at J, with 19 bases between the two ends. There are 16 residues in the CDR3. As DNA, the CDR3 is TGCGCCAGCAAGTCCACTGTCCCCCCGAGCTCCTACGAGCAGTACTTC. It specifies CASKSTVPPSSYEQYF.

V gene TRBV24-1 combines with J gene TRBJ2-1, with a tentative D call TRBD2 (6 bases). Trimming pared 4 bases from V and 10 bases from J, leaving 22 bases between. This CDR3 has 16 amino acids. The V gene's germline CDR1 is KGHDR and CDR2 SFDVKD. CDR3 sequence (DNA): TGTGCCACCAGTGACCCACCGGGCGGGAAGGGAGAGGAGCAGTTCTTC. Its translation: CATSDPPGGKGEEQFF.

This clonotype was observed at least ten times. The gene calls are TRBV6-5 and TRBJ1-1; D is ambiguous. With 7 bases removed from V and 6 bases from J, the gap between germline ends came to 9 bases. Germline V gene data show CDR1 as MNHEY and CDR2 as SVGAGI. The CDR3 length is 11 residues. The CDR3 loop is CASIGPAEAFF. The CDR3 coding sequence is TGTGCCAGCATCGGACCTGCTGAAGCTTTCTTT.

The chain combines TRBV28 with TRBJ2-6; TRBD1 aligns across 7 bases. The V gene's germline CDR1 is MDHEN and CDR2 SYDVKM. The CDR3 is 18 amino acids. After removal of 6 bases from V and 0 bases from J, the junction contained 11 bases not matched to a gene. For the CDR3, the DNA is TGTGCCAGCAGACAAGGGGGCTCAACCCACTCTGGGGCCAACGTCCTGACTTTC. This sequence encodes CASRQGGSTHSGANVLTF.

A word on this clonotype: Compared with germline, one end of the junction differs, possibly owing to a read error. The J gene is TRBJ1-1, the V gene TRBV6-1; TRBD1 agrees at 8 bases. The CDR3 extends over 14 amino acids. CDR1 MNHNS and CDR2 SASEGT come from the germline V gene. This chain's CDR3 is CASGARQGTTEVFF. For the CDR3, the DNA is TGTGCCAGCGGCGCCCGACAGGGGACCACTGAAGTTTTCTTT.

This clonotype was recorded a few times. The chain carries TRBV29-1 and TRBJ2-1, with D uncertain. Per germline, CDR1 SQVTM and CDR2 ANQGSEA. The CDR3 totals 12 residues. V lost 5 bases to trimming and J lost 0 bases, with 5 bases between them. The CDR3 region is CSVSFSYNEQFF. The CDR3 nucleotides are TGCAGCGTTTCCTTCTCCTACAATGAGCAGTTCTTC.

J is TRBJ2-3 and V is TRBV20-1; weak D call: TRBD2 (7 bases). Trimming cost V 0 bases and J 5 bases, with 15 bases left between them. CDR3 length: 15 residues. The germline gives CDR1 DFQATT, CDR2 SNEGSKA (reference sequence). The DNA for the CDR3 is TGCAGTGCTAGAGATCCCCGGGGGGCAGGAGATACGCAGTATTTT. Residues: CSARDPRGAGDTQYF.

The V call is TRBV2, the J call TRBJ1-5; D remains ambiguous. The CDR3 is 13 residues long. Germline loops: CDR1 SNHLY, CDR2 FYNNEI. V was trimmed by 7 bases and J by 5 bases, leaving 12 bases between them. The CDR3 region is CASKGFGDQPQHF. The DNA for the CDR3 is TGTGCCAGCAAGGGCTTTGGCGATCAGCCCCAGCATTTT.

This clonotype occurred many times. The CDR3 loop is CASSWEGGTDTQYF. The CDR3 nucleotides are TGTGCCAGCAGTTGGGAGGGAGGCACAGATACGCAGTATTTT. This rearrangement joins TRBV4-2 to TRBJ2-3; 7 positions agree with TRBD2. This CDR3 region has 14 residues. V lost 6 bases and J lost 1; bases outside the gene matches: 4. Germline lookup yields CDR1 LGHNA and CDR2 YNFKEQ.

This chain links TRBV3-1 with TRBJ2-5; 11 bases match TRBD1. CDR1 is LGHDT, CDR2 YNNKEL, per germline (reference sequence). The CDR3 length is 15 residues. The J segment lost 10 bases and the V segment lost 1 base, leaving 8 bases of the junction unmatched. The CDR3 DNA follows: TGTGCCAGCAGCCAAGTAACAGGGACAGGGGGTCTCCAGTACTTC. It codes for CASSQVTGTGGLQYF.

The chain uses TRBV24-1 and TRBJ2-1; tentatively, D is TRBD1 (6 bases). There are 13 residues in the CDR3. Between the trimmed V and J ends, which lost 5 bases and 6 bases, there was a span of 10 bases. The germline CDR1 and CDR2 sequences are KGHDR and SFDVKD. The CDR3 nucleotides read TGTGCCACCAGTGGGGGGCACCCCAATGAGCAGTTCTTC. Translation gives CATSGGHPNEQFF.

The table lists this clonotype with a count of one. The chain joins TRBV12-5 to TRBJ2-2, with TRBD2 matching over 9 bases. The junction had 8 bases not matched to a gene; V was cut back by 3 bases and J by 6 bases. Germline CDR1 and CDR2: LGHNT and FRNRAP. CDR3 length equals 16 residues. The CDR3 protein is CASGFLAGRGPGELFF. Here the CDR3 DNA reads TGTGCTAGTGGTTTCCTAGCGGGAAGGGGGCCCGGGGAGCTGTTTTTT.